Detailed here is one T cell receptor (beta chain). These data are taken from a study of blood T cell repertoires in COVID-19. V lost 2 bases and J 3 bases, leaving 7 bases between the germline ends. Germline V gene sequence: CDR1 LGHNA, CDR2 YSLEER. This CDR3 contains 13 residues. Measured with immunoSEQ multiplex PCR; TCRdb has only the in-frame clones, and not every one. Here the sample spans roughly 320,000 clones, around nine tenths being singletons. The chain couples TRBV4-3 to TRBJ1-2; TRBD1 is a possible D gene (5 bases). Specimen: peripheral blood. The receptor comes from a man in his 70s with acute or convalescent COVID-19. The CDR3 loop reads CASSQPGYYGYTF. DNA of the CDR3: TGCGCCAGCAGCCAACCAGGGTACTATGGCTACACCTTC.